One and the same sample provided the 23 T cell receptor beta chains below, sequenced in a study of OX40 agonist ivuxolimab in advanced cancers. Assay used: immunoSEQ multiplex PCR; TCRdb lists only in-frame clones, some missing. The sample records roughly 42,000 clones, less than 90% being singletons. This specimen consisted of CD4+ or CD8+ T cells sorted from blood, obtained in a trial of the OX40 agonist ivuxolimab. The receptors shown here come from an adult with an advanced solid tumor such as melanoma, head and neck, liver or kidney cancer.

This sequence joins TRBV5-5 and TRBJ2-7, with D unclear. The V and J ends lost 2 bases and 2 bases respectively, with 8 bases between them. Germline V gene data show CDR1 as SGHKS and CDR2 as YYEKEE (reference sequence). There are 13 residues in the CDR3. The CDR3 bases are TGTGCCAGCAGCTTTGAGGCGGCCTACGAGCAGTACTTC. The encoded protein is CASSFEAAYEQYF.

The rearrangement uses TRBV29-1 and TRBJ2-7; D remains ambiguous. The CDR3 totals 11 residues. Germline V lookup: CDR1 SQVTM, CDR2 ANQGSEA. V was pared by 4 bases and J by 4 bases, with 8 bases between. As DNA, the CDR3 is TGCAGCGTTGCGTTGGATTACGAGCAGTACTTC. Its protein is CSVALDYEQYF.

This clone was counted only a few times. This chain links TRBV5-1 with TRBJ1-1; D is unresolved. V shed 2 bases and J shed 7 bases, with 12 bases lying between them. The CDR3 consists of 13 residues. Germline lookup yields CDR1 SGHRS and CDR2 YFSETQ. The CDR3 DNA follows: TGCGCCAGCAGCTTCTGGGGAACAATTGAAGCTTTCTTT. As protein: CASSFWGTIEAFF.

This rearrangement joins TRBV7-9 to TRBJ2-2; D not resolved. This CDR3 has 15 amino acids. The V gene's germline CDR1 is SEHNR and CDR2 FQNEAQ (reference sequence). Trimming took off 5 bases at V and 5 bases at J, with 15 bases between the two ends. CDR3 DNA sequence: TGTGCCAGCAGCCTGGTTTATAGTGGGACCGGGGAGCTGTTTTTT. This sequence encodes CASSLVYSGTGELFF.

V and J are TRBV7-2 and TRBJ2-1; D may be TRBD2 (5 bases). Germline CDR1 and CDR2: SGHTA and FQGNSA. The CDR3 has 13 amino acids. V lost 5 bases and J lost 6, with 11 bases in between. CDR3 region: CASSTGLRNEQFF. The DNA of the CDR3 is TGTGCCAGCAGCACCGGACTCCGCAATGAGCAGTTCTTC. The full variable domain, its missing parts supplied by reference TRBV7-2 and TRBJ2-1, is GAGVSQSPSNKVTEKGKDVELRCDPISGHTALYWYRQSLGQGLEFLIYFQGNSAPDKSGLPSDRFSAERTGGSVSTLTIQRTQQEDSAVYLCASSTGLRNEQFFGPGTRLTVL.

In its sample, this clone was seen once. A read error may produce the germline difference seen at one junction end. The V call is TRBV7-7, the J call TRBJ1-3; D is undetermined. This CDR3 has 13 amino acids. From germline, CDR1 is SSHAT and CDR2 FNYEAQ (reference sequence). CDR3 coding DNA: TGTGCTAGCAGCTTAGTGGGGTGGAACACCATATATTTT. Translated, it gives CASSLVGWNTIYF.

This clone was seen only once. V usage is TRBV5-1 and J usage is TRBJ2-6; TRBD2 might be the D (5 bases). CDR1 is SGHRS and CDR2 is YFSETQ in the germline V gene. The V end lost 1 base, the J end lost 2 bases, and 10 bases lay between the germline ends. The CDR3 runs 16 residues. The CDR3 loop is CASSLYEGPGANVLTF. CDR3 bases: TGCGCCAGCAGCTTGTACGAGGGTCCTGGGGCCAACGTCCTGACTTTC.

CDR3 bases: TGTGCCAGCACTACTATAGACAGGGCTGACTCACCCCTCCACTTT. Amino acid sequence: CASTTIDRADSPLHF. The rearrangement joins TRBV7-6 to TRBJ1-6; 7 bases agree with TRBD1. V dropped 7 bases and J dropped 10; count of bases not matched to a gene: 13. Per germline, CDR1 SGHVS and CDR2 FNYEAQ. The CDR3 length is 15 residues.

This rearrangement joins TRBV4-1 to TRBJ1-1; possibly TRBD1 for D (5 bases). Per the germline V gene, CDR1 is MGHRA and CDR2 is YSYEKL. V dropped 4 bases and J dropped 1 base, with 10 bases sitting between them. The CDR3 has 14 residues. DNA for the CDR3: TGCGCCAGCAGCCGAGCCCAGGGGAACACTGAAGCTTTCTTT. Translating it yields CASSRAQGNTEAFF.

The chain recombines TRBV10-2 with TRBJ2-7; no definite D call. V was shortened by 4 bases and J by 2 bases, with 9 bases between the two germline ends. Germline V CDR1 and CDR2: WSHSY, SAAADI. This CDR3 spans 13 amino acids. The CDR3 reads CASSVYSAYEQYF. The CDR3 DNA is TGCGCCAGCAGTGTTTACTCAGCCTACGAGCAGTACTTC.

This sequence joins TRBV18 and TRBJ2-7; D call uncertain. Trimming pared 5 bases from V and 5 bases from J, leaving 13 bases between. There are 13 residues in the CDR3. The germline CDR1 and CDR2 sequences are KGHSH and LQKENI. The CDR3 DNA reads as TGTGCCAGCTCATCATTAAAAGAACACGAGCAGTACTTC. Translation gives CASSSLKEHEQYF.

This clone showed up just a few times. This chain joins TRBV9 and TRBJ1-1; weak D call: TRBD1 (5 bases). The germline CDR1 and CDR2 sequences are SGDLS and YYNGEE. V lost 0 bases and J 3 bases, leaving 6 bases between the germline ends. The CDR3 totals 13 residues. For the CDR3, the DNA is TGTGCCAGCAGCGTAGGGGGACACACTGAAGCTTTCTTT. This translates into CASSVGGHTEAFF.

For the CDR3, the DNA is TGCGCCAGCAGCCAAGGGCTGGAACAGGGGAGGAATGGCTACACCTTC. It translates to CASSQGLEQGRNGYTF. The chain links TRBV4-1 to TRBJ1-2, with 7 nucleotides matching TRBD1. The CDR3 loop spans 16 amino acids. V lost 1 base and J lost 6; bases outside the gene matches: 11. Germline values: CDR1 MGHRA, CDR2 YSYEKL.

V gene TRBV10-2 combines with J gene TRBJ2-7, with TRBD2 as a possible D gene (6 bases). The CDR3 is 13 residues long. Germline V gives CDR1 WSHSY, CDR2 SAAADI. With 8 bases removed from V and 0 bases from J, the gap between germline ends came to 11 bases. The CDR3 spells CASSKDYSYEQYF. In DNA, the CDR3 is TGCGCCAGCTCAAAGGACTACTCCTACGAGCAGTACTTC.

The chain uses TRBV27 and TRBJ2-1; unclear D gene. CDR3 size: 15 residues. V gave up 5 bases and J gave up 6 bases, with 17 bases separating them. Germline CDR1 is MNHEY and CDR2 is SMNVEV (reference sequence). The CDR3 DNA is TGTGCCAGCAGTCTCACGGACCGCCCCCTCAATGAGCAGTTCTTC. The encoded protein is CASSLTDRPLNEQFF.

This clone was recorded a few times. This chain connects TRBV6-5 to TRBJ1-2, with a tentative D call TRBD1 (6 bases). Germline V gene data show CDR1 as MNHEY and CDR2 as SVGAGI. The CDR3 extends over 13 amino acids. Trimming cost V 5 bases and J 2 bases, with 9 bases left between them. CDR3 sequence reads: CASSVDSNYGYTF. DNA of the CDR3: TGTGCCAGCAGTGTGGACAGCAACTATGGCTACACCTTC.

This CDR3 reads CASIPPTSGGEDTQYF. CDR3 bases: TGTGCCAGCATCCCCCCGACTAGCGGAGGGGAAGATACGCAGTATTTT. This chain connects TRBV7-6 to TRBJ2-3, with TRBD2 matching over 9 bases. The CDR3 extends over 16 amino acids. Germline trimming cut 7 bases from V and 5 bases from J; bases unmatched to any gene: 13. The V gene's germline CDR1 is SGHVS and CDR2 FNYEAQ.

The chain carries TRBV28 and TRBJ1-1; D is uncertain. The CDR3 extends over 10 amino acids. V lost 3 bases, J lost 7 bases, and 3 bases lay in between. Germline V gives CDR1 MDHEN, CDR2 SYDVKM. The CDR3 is CASSLGEAFF. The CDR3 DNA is TGTGCCAGCAGTTTGGGTGAAGCTTTCTTT.

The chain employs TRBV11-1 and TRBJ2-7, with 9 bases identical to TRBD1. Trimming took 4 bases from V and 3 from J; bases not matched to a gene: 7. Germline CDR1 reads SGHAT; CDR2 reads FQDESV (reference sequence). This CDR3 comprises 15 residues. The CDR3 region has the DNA TGTGCCAGCAGCTCCCGGACAGGGGTTCTCTACGAGCAGTACTTC. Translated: CASSSRTGVLYEQYF. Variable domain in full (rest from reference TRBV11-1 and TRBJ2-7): EAEVAQSPRYKITEKSQAVAFWCDPISGHATLYWYRQILGQGPELLVQFQDESVVDDSQLPKDRFSAERLKGVDSTLKIQPAELGDSAMYLCASSSRTGVLYEQYFGPGTRLTVT.

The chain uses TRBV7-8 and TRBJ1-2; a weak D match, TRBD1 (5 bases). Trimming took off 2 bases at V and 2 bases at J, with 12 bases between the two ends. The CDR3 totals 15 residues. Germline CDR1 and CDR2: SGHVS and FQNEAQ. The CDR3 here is CASSLLGAENYGYTF. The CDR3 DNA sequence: TGTGCCAGCAGCTTACTTGGGGCGGAGAACTATGGCTACACCTTC.

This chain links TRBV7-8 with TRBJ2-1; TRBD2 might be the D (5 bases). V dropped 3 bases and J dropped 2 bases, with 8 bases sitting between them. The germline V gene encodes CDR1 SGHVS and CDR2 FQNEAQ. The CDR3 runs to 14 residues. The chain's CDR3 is CASSFAGAYNEQFF. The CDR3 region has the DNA TGTGCCAGCAGCTTTGCCGGGGCCTACAATGAGCAGTTCTTC.

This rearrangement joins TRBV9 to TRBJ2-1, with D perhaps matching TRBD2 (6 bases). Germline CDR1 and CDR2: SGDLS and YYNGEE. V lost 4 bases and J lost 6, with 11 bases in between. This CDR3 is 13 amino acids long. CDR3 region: CASSLASANEQFF. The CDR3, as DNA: TGTGCCAGCAGCTTGGCTAGCGCCAATGAGCAGTTCTTC.

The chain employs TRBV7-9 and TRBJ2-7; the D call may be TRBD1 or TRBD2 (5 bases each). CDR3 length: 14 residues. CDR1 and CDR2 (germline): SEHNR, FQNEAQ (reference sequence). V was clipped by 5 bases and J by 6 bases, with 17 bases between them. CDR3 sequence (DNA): TGTGCCAGCAGCCAGGGTGGTCTAGCAGCCGAGCAGTACTTC. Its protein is CASSQGGLAAEQYF.